This T cell receptor (beta chain) is from a study of blood T cell repertoires in COVID-19. About the research overall: Italy, Spain and the United States were the sources of the convalescent and acute COVID-19 samples. Sources were T cells, B-cell-depleted T cells, or PBMCs; the material itself was cDNA or gDNA.

Patients from Seattle were sampled longitudinally, starting during active infection. Authors' processing steps: Scientists estimated how many nucleated cells there were by amplifying reference gene primers. The assay was immunoSEQ multiplex PCR, and TCRdb's table has in-frame clones only and misses some. The V and J calls and clone size come from that table; D and trimming were worked out from the DNA. Among 200,000 to 300,000 clones listed, about four fifths were seen once. After removal of 4 bases from V and 6 bases from J, the junction contained 13 bases not matched to a gene. Germline CDR1 reads LGHDT; CDR2 reads YNNKEL (reference sequence). This CDR3 region has 17 residues.

The source is an elderly woman with COVID-19, enrolled during active disease. What was sequenced was peripheral blood. V is TRBV3-1 (or the pseudogene TRBV3-2) and J is TRBJ2-7, with 12 bases lining up with TRBD1. The CDR3 nucleotides are TGTGCCAGCAGCCGCCTCCTGGGAGGGGGACAGGGGGCCGAGCAGTACTTC. Translated: CASSRLLGGGQGAEQYF.